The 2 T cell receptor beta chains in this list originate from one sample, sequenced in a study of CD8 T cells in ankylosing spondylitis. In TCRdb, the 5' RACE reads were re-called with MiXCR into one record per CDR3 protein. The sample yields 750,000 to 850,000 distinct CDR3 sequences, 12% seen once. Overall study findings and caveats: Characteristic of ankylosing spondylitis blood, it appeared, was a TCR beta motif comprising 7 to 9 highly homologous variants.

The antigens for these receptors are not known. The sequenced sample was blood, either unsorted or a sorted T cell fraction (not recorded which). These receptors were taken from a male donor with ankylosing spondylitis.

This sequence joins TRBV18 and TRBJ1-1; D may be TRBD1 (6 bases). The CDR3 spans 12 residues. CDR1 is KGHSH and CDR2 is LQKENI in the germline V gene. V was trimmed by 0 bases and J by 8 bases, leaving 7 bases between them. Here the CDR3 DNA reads TGTGCCAGCTCACCACCGGGGGGCGAAGCTTTCTTT. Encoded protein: CASSPPGGEAFF.

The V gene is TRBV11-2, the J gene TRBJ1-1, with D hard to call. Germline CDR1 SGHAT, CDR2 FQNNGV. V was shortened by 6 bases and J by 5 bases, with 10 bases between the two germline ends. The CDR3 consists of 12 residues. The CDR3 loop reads CASSNTVTEAFF. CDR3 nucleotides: TGTGCCAGCAGTAACACAGTGACTGAAGCTTTCTTT.